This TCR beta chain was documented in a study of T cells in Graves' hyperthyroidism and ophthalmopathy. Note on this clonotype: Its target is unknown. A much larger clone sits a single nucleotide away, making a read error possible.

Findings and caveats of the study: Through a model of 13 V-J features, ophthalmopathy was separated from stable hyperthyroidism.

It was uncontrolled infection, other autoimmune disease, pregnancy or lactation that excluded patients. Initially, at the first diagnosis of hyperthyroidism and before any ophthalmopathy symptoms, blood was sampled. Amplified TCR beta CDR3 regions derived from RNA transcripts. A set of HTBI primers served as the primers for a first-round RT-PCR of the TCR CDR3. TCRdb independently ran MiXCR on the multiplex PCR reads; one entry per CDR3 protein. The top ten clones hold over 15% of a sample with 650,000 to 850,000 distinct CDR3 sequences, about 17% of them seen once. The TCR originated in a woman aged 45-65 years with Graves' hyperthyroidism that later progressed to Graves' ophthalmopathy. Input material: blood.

DNA of the CDR3: TGTGCCAGCTCACCGGAACAGGGATCGCACGGGGCTGAAGCTTTCTTT. Translating gives CASSPEQGSHGAEAFF. The chain uses TRBV18 and TRBJ1-1, with TRBD1 as a possible D gene (6 bases). The germline V gene encodes CDR1 KGHSH and CDR2 LQKENI. Trimming took off 3 bases at V and 6 bases at J, with 20 bases between the two ends. The CDR3 is 16 residues long.